What follows is one T cell receptor (beta chain) and its context. Its matching antigen is unknown. This sample was taken from a study of T cell responses to AZD1222 COVID-19 vaccine. Study results and limitations: Per reports, nearly half of all spike-specific TCRs target regions that are unmutated in variants. Among the donors, most were white British and more were female, and clonal diversity was possibly underestimated.

The V end was cut by 6 bases, the J end by 7 bases, with 16 bases between. The CDR3 sequence is 14 residues long. Germline V gene lookup returns CDR1 MNHEY and CDR2 SVGAGI. Generated by immunoSEQ multiplex PCR, the TCRdb table keeps only in-frame clones and is missing some. The sample includes some 180,000 clones, more than 90% of them seen just once. This chain connects TRBV6-5 to TRBJ1-5; weak D call: TRBD1 (5 bases). The TCR originated in an adult in good health. Sequences were derived from peripheral blood, sampled on day 0 of AZD1222 vaccination. The CDR3 DNA is TGTGCCAGCAGGAAGGTGGAGGGGTGGCAGCCCCAGCATTTT. It codes for CASRKVEGWQPQHF.